This TCR beta chain was retrieved from a study of identical twins. Study findings and constraints: Cord blood beta clonotypes present at high abundance carried fewer insertions; no such pattern appeared in memory repertoires.

TCRdb recomputed calls from the 5' RACE reads with MiXCR, one row per CDR3 protein. The sample shows 650,000 to 750,000 distinct CDR3 sequences, approximately 21% of them seen only once. CDR1 and CDR2 from the germline V gene are SGHVS and FQNEAQ. V gave up 6 bases and J gave up 6 bases, with 16 bases separating them. The CDR3 spans 14 residues. As regards this clonotype: What it recognizes is unknown.

This sample was also put to use in a study of T cells expressing NK-cell markers. From that second work: Source material for TCR beta repertoires consisted of sorted CD3+CD56+NKG2C+, CD3+CD56+NKG2C- and CD3+CD56-NKG2C+ T cells. Out of eight donors sequenced, seven tested HCMV-seropositive and the remaining one seronegative.

The chain uses TRBV7-8 and TRBJ2-3; no reliable D call. The TCR originated in a woman aged 18-35 years in good health. The sample taken for sequencing was PBMCs. As DNA, the CDR3 is TGTGCCAGCAGTTTCATAGAGTTCCGGGATACGCAGTATTTT. Its translation: CASSFIEFRDTQYF.